Presented here are 7 T cell receptor beta chains from one specimen sequenced in a study of blood T cell repertoires in COVID-19. Clones were sequenced by immunoSEQ multiplex PCR, and TCRdb holds only the in-frame ones, with some missing. The table has about 400,000 clones, less than 90% seen once. The sequencing input was PBMCs or T cells enriched from blood (not recorded which). Receptors originate from a woman aged 30 to 39 who had recovered from COVID-19.

J is TRBJ1-5 and V is TRBV27; TRBD1 is a possible D gene (5 bases). In germline, CDR1 is MNHEY, CDR2 SMNVEV (reference sequence). The CDR3 runs 15 residues. Trimming removed 4 bases at V and 3 bases at J, with 13 bases between. CDR3 protein: CASSYKGEVNQPQHF. DNA for the CDR3: TGTGCCAGCAGTTACAAAGGGGAGGTCAATCAGCCCCAGCATTTT.

Here the CDR3 DNA reads TGTGCCAGCACCCAGGGGGGTCAGCCCCAGCATTTT. Its protein product is CASTQGGQPQHF. This chain uses TRBV6-5 with TRBJ1-5, with 7 bases matching TRBD1. The CDR3 is 12 amino acids. Trimming cost V 7 bases and J 6 bases; bases outside gene matches: 3. Germline CDR1 and CDR2: MNHEY and SVGAGI.

The J gene is TRBJ1-1, the V gene TRBV2; 7 bases align to TRBD1. This CDR3 spans 14 amino acids. The junction had 9 bases not matched to a gene; V was cut back by 6 bases and J by 5 bases. The germline V gene encodes CDR1 SNHLY and CDR2 FYNNEI. This chain's CDR3 is CASRATGMDTEAFF. The DNA for the CDR3 is TGTGCCAGCAGGGCGACAGGGATGGATACTGAAGCTTTCTTT.

J is TRBJ1-5 and V is TRBV28; perhaps TRBD1 as D (6 bases). The germline CDR1 and CDR2 sequences are MDHEN and SYDVKM. CDR3 length equals 14 residues. Trimming removed 5 bases at V and 6 bases at J, with 14 bases between. For the CDR3, the DNA is TGTGCCAGCAGTACATACAGGGTCAGTCAGCCCCAGCATTTT. Residues: CASSTYRVSQPQHF.

V and J are TRBV28 and TRBJ2-7, with D maybe TRBD1 (6 bases). Trimming removed 6 bases at V and 6 bases at J, with 15 bases between. Germline CDR1 reads MDHEN; CDR2 reads SYDVKM. The CDR3 spans 13 residues. The CDR3 region is CASRLTGNGEQYF. In DNA form, the CDR3 reads TGTGCCAGCAGGTTAACAGGGAATGGCGAGCAGTACTTC.

CDR3 sequence: CASSLGQGGGYTF. As DNA, the CDR3 is TGTGCCAGCAGCCTAGGACAGGGGGGCGGCTACACCTTC. The chain joins TRBV3-1 (or the pseudogene TRBV3-2) to TRBJ1-2; 10 nucleotides line up with TRBD1. Germline V CDR1 and CDR2: LGHDT, YNNKEL (reference sequence). The CDR3 consists of 13 residues. J gave up 8 bases and V 4 bases, and 4 bases lay outside the gene matches.

V gene TRBV2 combines with J gene TRBJ1-2; no firm D call. The CDR3 loop spans 14 amino acids. CDR1 and CDR2 from the germline V gene are SNHLY and FYNNEI. The germline V and J ends were trimmed by 1 base and 3 bases, with 9 bases remaining between them. The CDR3 region is CASSEDQTHYGYTF. In DNA form, the CDR3 reads TGTGCCAGCAGTGAAGACCAGACTCACTATGGCTACACCTTC. Drawing the rest from reference TRBV2 and TRBJ1-2, the complete variable domain is EPEVTQTPSHQVTQMGQEVILRCVPISNHLYFYWYRQILGQKVEFLVSFYNNEISEKSEIFDDQFSVERPDGSNFTLKIRSTKLEDSAMYFCASSEDQTHYGYTFGSGTRLTVV.